One and the same sample provided the 23 T cell receptor beta chains below, sequenced in a study of cytomegalovirus exposure and HLA in healthy donors. 13 Jbeta primers and 60 Vbeta primers were used for the PCR. Sequencing was performed with immunoSEQ multiplex PCR; in TCRdb, only in-frame clones are kept and a portion is missing. The sample yields roughly 160,000 clones, 70% to 80% seen once. Sequenced sample: PBMCs. These receptors came from a woman in her forties or fifties in good health and CMV-seronegative.

This clone has just one count. This chain links TRBV28 with TRBJ2-1; 9 bases fit TRBD1. The germline V gene has CDR1 MDHEN and CDR2 SYDVKM. V dropped 8 bases and J dropped 4; count of bases not matched to a gene: 6. This CDR3 has 14 amino acids. The CDR3 sequence: CASETGTGYNEQFF. CDR3 DNA: TGTGCCAGCGAGACCGGGACAGGGTACAATGAGCAGTTCTTC. The full variable domain, with the rest looked up from reference TRBV28 and TRBJ2-1, is DVKVTQSSRYLVKRTGEKVFLECVQDMDHENMFWYRQDPGLGLRLIYFSYDVKMKEKGDIPEGYSVSREKKERFSLILESASTNQTSMYLCASETGTGYNEQFFGPGTRLTVL.

This clone was found a few times. The chain has TRBV18 and TRBJ1-3, with a tentative D call TRBD1 (5 bases). The CDR3 sequence is 14 residues long. V gave up 5 bases and J gave up 2 bases, with 10 bases separating them. Looked up from germline, CDR1 is KGHSH and CDR2 is LQKENI. CDR3 sequence (DNA): TGTGCCAGCTCAAAAGACAGAACTGGAAACACCATATATTTT. Its translation: CASSKDRTGNTIYF.

V is TRBV27 and J is TRBJ2-6; D is undetermined. The CDR3 consists of 16 residues. Germline V CDR1 and CDR2: MNHEY, SMNVEV (reference sequence). Trimming took 3 bases from V and 0 from J, leaving 9 bases between them. The CDR3 DNA follows: TGTGCCAGCAGTTTTGGCAGTCGCTCTGGGGCCAACGTCCTGACTTTC. Translation gives CASSFGSRSGANVLTF.

The genes are TRBV28 and TRBJ1-1; D is undetermined. CDR1 MDHEN and CDR2 SYDVKM come from the germline V gene. CDR3 length: 14 amino acids. V gave up 3 bases and J gave up 4 bases, with 12 bases separating them. CDR3: CASSFSPVVTEAFF. CDR3 nucleotide sequence: TGTGCCAGCAGTTTCTCTCCCGTTGTCACTGAAGCTTTCTTT.

V usage is TRBV10-2 and J usage is TRBJ2-7; 11 bases are shared with TRBD2. The CDR3 loop spans 13 amino acids. The junction had 5 bases not matched to a gene; V was cut back by 7 bases and J by 6 bases. Germline loops: CDR1 WSHSY, CDR2 SAAADI. DNA of the CDR3: TGCGCCAGCAAACTAGCGGGAGAGTCCGAGCAGTACTTC. Translation gives CASKLAGESEQYF.

The chain joins TRBV29-1 to TRBJ2-2; D gene unclear. This CDR3 spans 13 amino acids. CDR1 is SQVTM and CDR2 is ANQGSEA in the germline V gene. Trimming took off 5 bases at V and 4 bases at J, with 11 bases between the two ends. The CDR3, as DNA: TGCAGCGTTCGTGGCCTCCGCACCGGGGAGCTGTTTTTT. Translation: CSVRGLRTGELFF.

The gene calls are TRBV28 and TRBJ2-4; 7 bases map to TRBD1. The CDR3 consists of 14 residues. Unmatched junction bases numbered 4, after V lost 2 bases and J lost 6 bases. Germline V gives CDR1 MDHEN, CDR2 SYDVKM. Written as DNA, the CDR3 is TGTGCCAGCAGTTTAAGAGGGGGCGGAAACATTCAGTACTTC. It yields the protein CASSLRGGGNIQYF.

This clone has just a few counts. The gene calls are TRBV5-6 and TRBJ2-4; D might be TRBD2 (5 bases). Trimming removed 4 bases from V and 6 bases from J, with 8 bases in between. The germline V gene has CDR1 SGHDT and CDR2 YYEEEE. The CDR3 loop spans 12 amino acids. The CDR3 DNA sequence: TGTGCCAGCAGCCTTGAGGGAAACATTCAGTACTTC. This translates into CASSLEGNIQYF.

The rearrangement uses TRBV28 and TRBJ2-7, with 10 nucleotides matching TRBD1. V dropped 4 bases and J dropped 0; count of bases not matched to a gene: 0. This CDR3 region has 14 residues. Germline lookup yields CDR1 MDHEN and CDR2 SYDVKM. For the CDR3, the DNA is TGTGCCAGCAGTTGGACAGGGGGCTCCTACGAGCAGTACTTC. Encoded protein: CASSWTGGSYEQYF.

J is TRBJ1-2 and V is TRBV28; D is unclear. This CDR3 comprises 8 residues. Germline V CDR1 and CDR2: MDHEN, SYDVKM. Trimming cost V 11 bases and J 8 bases, with 6 bases left between them. CDR3 in DNA: TGTGCCGCGGAAGGCTACACCTTC. Protein: CAAEGYTF.

The chain carries TRBV30 and TRBJ2-7; D remains ambiguous. Germline CDR1 reads GTSNPN; CDR2 reads SVGIG (reference sequence). CDR3 size: 13 residues. The V end was cut by 5 bases, the J end by 4 bases, with 15 bases between. This chain's CDR3 is CAWATERAYEQYF. In nucleotides, the CDR3 is TGTGCCTGGGCCACCGAGCGAGCTTACGAGCAGTACTTC.

The rearrangement joins TRBV4-1 to TRBJ2-3, with 12 bases matching TRBD2. The germline CDR1 and CDR2 sequences are MGHRA and YSYEKL. V was pared by 5 bases and J by 3 bases, with 12 bases of the junction left unmatched. This CDR3 is 18 amino acids long. The DNA of the CDR3 is TGCGCCAGCAGCTCCCTCCCTACTAGCGGGAGGAGAACAGATACGCAGTATTTT. Translated, it gives CASSSLPTSGRRTDTQYF.

This clone has only one observation. In DNA, the CDR3 is TGTGCCAGCAGCCCCGGGAGACAGCTCTTTTTCGAGCAGTACTTC. This gives the protein CASSPGRQLFFEQYF. The V and J genes are TRBV9 and TRBJ2-7, with a weak D call TRBD2 (6 bases). Germline V gene sequence: CDR1 SGDLS, CDR2 YYNGEE. This CDR3 has 15 amino acids. The V gene lost 4 bases and the J gene lost 6 bases, with 20 bases spanning the gap.

V and J are TRBV10-3 and TRBJ1-2; D might be TRBD1 (6 bases). The CDR3 is 14 residues long. V was shortened by 6 bases and J by 8 bases, with 19 bases between the two germline ends. The germline gives CDR1 ENHRY, CDR2 SYGVKD. The CDR3 here is CAIRPADRSGGYTF. In DNA, the CDR3 is TGTGCCATCAGACCAGCAGACAGGTCAGGGGGCTACACCTTC.

This clone was counted a single time. This sequence joins TRBV5-8 and TRBJ1-2; possible D gene TRBD1, 5 bases. Trimming pared 2 bases from V and 4 bases from J, leaving 9 bases between. This CDR3 is built from 13 residues. Germline CDR1 reads SGHTS; CDR2 reads YDEGEE. The CDR3 loop reads CASSFYRSYGYTF. The CDR3 nucleotides are TGTGCCAGCAGCTTCTACAGGAGCTATGGCTACACCTTC.

This rearrangement joins TRBV27 to TRBJ2-7; 7 positions agree with TRBD2. The CDR3 consists of 13 residues. The germline V gene encodes CDR1 MNHEY and CDR2 SMNVEV (reference sequence). Trimming at V came to 4 bases and at J to 4 bases, leaving 4 bases not matched to a gene. DNA of the CDR3: TGTGCCAGCAGTTGGACTAGTGAGTACGAGCAGTACTTC. Its protein product is CASSWTSEYEQYF.

The chain carries TRBV6-5 and TRBJ1-2, with TRBD1 matching 7 bases. Unmatched junction bases numbered 7, after V lost 0 bases and J lost 3 bases. Per germline, CDR1 MNHEY and CDR2 SVGAGI. CDR3 size: 16 residues. The CDR3 protein is CASSYSGTASYYGYTF. DNA for the CDR3: TGTGCCAGCAGTTACTCCGGGACAGCCTCCTACTATGGCTACACCTTC.

Details on this clone: The sample contains more than one DNA sequence encoding this CDR3. The V call is TRBV7-2, the J call TRBJ1-1; D is unresolved. The CDR3 runs to 14 residues. The germline gives CDR1 SGHTA, CDR2 FQGNSA. Trimming stripped 2 bases from V and 0 bases from J, with 7 bases between. The CDR3 nucleotides read TGTGCCAGCAGCTTACTGGGCATGAACACTGAAGCTTTCTTT. Its protein product is CASSLLGMNTEAFF. Using reference TRBV7-2 and TRBJ1-1 for the parts outside the CDR3, the full variable domain is GAGVSQSPSNKVTEKGKDVELRCDPISGHTALYWYRQSLGQGLEFLIYFQGNSAPDKSGLPSDRFSAERTGGSVSTLTIQRTQQEDSAVYLCASSLLGMNTEAFFGQGTRLTVV.

V gene TRBV5-4 combines with J gene TRBJ2-1; 11 positions match TRBD2. The CDR3 has 17 residues. CDR1 is SGHNT, CDR2 YYREEE, per germline (reference sequence). With V trimmed by 0 bases and J by 7 bases, 9 bases remained unmatched. The CDR3 DNA sequence: TGTGCCAGCAGCTTGGGTTCGACTAGCGGGATGAGGAATGAGCAGTTCTTC. This gives the protein CASSLGSTSGMRNEQFF.

This chain connects TRBV18 to TRBJ2-1; no clear D. The V end was cut by 1 base, the J end by 5 bases, with 15 bases between. The CDR3 runs 16 residues. Germline-derived CDR1 and CDR2 are KGHSH and LQKENI. The CDR3 DNA reads TGTGCCAGCTCACCACAATCCCAACCACTAAACAATGAGCAGTTCTTC. It translates to CASSPQSQPLNNEQFF.

J is TRBJ2-3 and V is TRBV7-9; 7 positions match TRBD2. V lost 4 bases and J lost 5; bases outside the gene matches: 6. From germline, CDR1 is SEHNR and CDR2 FQNEAQ (reference sequence). The CDR3 sequence is 14 residues long. CDR3 region: CASSSRLARDTQYF. For the CDR3, the DNA is TGTGCCAGCAGCTCCAGACTAGCCAGAGATACGCAGTATTTT. Supplemented by reference TRBV7-9 and TRBJ2-3, the full variable domain reads DTGVSQNPRHKITKRGQNVTFRCDPISEHNRLYWYRQTLGQGPEFLTYFQNEAQLEKSRLLSDRFSAERPKGSFSTLEIQRTEQGDSAMYLCASSSRLARDTQYFGPGTRLTVL.

The chain links TRBV18 to TRBJ1-4, with D tentatively TRBD1 (5 bases). This CDR3 has 15 residues. Germline CDR1 reads KGHSH; CDR2 reads LQKENI. Deletions cut 5 bases from V and 6 bases from J, with 16 bases between. This chain's CDR3 is CASSNSGRGYEKLFF. The CDR3 DNA is TGTGCCAGCTCAAATAGTGGACGGGGGTATGAAAAACTGTTTTTT.

The rearrangement uses TRBV28 and TRBJ1-1; 8 bases are shared with TRBD1. The CDR3 contains 16 residues. V shed 3 bases, J shed 3 bases, and the junction held 9 bases outside the gene matches. Germline V gene sequence: CDR1 MDHEN, CDR2 SYDVKM. Here the CDR3 reads CASSFIRGRGDTEAFF. The CDR3 DNA reads as TGTGCCAGCAGTTTTATCAGGGGGCGTGGGGACACTGAAGCTTTCTTT.